The clone carrying this T cell receptor beta chain has just a few counts. Antigen specificity is unknown. Germline V lookup: CDR1 LNHNV, CDR2 YYDKDF (reference sequence). Trimming left V 2 bases short and J 2 bases short, with 7 bases between. The CDR3 spans 13 residues. Synthesis of TCR cDNA relied on 5'RACE template switching, which attached a universal primer site and UMIs. TCRdb reanalysed the 5' RACE reads using MiXCR and keeps one entry per CDR3 protein. The table has roughly 62,000 distinct CDR3 sequences, approximately 6.9% seen once; the top ten hold around two fifths. These data come from a study of T cells after yellow fever vaccination. Broader study findings: A secondary response was less intense yet reached its peak sooner, at day 5 versus 15. Just a small share of clonotypes turned up in the CD4 compartment as well as the CD8 compartment. Reappearing after the booster were most of the clones from primary vaccination (about 95% CD4, about 88% CD8).

This chain connects TRBV15 to TRBJ2-7; D ambiguous. The sample here was CD8+ T cells sorted from PBMCs, taken on the day of the first yellow fever vaccination. The TCR comes from a man aged 18 to 35 who received the YFV17D yellow fever vaccine. The CDR3 DNA sequence: TGTGCCACCAGCAGAAGGTATGCCTACGAGCAGTACTTC. Encoded protein: CATSRRYAYEQYF.